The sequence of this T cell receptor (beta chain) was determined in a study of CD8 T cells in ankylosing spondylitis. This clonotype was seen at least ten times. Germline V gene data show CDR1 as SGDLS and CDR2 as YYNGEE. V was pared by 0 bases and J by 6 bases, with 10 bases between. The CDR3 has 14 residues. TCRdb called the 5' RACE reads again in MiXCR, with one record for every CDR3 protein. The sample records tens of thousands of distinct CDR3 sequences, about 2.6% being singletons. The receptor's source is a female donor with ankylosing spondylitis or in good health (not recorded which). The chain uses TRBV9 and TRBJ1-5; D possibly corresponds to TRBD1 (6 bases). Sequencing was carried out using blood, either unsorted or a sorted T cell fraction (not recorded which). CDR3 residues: CASSVEGGIQPQHF. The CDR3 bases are TGTGCCAGCAGCGTAGAAGGGGGTATTCAGCCCCAGCATTTT.